This note documents a single TCR beta chain sequence. These data come from a study of Ad26.COV2.S vaccination and SARS-CoV-2 variants. Study-level information: Administration of Ad26.COV2.S was intramuscular, either once or twice 56 days apart.

Assay: immunoSEQ multiplex PCR; the TCRdb copy retains only in-frame clones and omits some. This repertoire shows about 680,000 clones, 80% to 90% found once; its top ten account for about 1.5%. CDR1 ENHRY and CDR2 SYGVKD come from the germline V gene. The ends were cut back, 2 bases at V and 7 bases at J, with 17 bases in the middle. The CDR3 consists of 16 residues. Treatment given: roughly 19 received Ad26.COV2.S at low or high dose, single or two shots; several received placebo; per-sample allocation not given. Samples were taken on day 63 after the first vaccine or placebo injection. Material: peripheral blood, obtained in a trial of Ad26.COV2.S vaccine versus placebo. This clonotype was sampled from a person between 18 and 65 years old who received the Ad26.COV2.S COVID-19 vaccine or a placebo. The chain carries TRBV10-3 and TRBJ2-2; perhaps D is TRBD1 or TRBD2 (5 bases each). CDR3 amino acids: CAISEGLAGSVGELFF. The CDR3 DNA reads TGTGCCATCAGTGAGGGGCTTGCAGGGAGTGTCGGGGAGCTGTTTTTT.